This T cell receptor beta chain is drawn from a study of T-cell reconstitution after alpha-beta-depleted transplantation in children. This clonotype was picked up many times. Its antigen is not identified. Unique molecular identifiers featured in how the TCRbeta library was prepared. TCRdb passed the PCR reads through MiXCR, listing each CDR3 protein once. Of hundreds of thousands of distinct CDR3 sequences in the sample, around a tenth were seen once. The CDR3 has 16 residues. Germline lookup yields CDR1 SGHAT and CDR2 FQNNGV. V lost 0 bases to trimming and J lost 5 bases; unmatched junction nucleotides: 9. Broader study findings: There were reportedly several hundred expanded graft clones from which alpha-beta T cells came about two months after transplant. When one year had passed after transplant, most T-cell counts and diversity came from newly produced T cells. Recipient T cells and thymic progenitors that survived were the source of the high TCRbeta diversity seen at day 60 in some patients.

The specimen comprised PBMCs, sampled before TCRalphabeta/CD19-depleted stem cell transplant. The TCR comes from a boy under three years old with acute myeloid leukemia, due to receive a stem cell transplant. The chain carries TRBV11-2 and TRBJ1-1; TRBD1 aligns across 7 bases. The CDR3 DNA reads as TGTGCCAGCAGCTTAGATCCCCCGACAGGGTGGACTGAAGCTTTCTTT. This codes for CASSLDPPTGWTEAFF.